This T cell receptor beta chain was sequenced in a study of human T cells and chemical hapten exposure. Study as a whole: Throughout the roughly 24-week study, diphenylcyclopropenone was applied weekly to the patients' scalps.

Time point given: patch test 2, 6 weeks after DPC sensitization. Treatment of the sample: therapeutic diphenylcyclopropenone sensitization with weekly scalp DPC. Findings and limits, study-wide: Among expanded TCRs, significantly more large CDR3 similarity clusters formed than among controls.

This clonotype has a handful of counts. Its specificity is not known. Germline V CDR1 and CDR2: DFQATT, SNEGSKA (reference sequence). Trimming cost V 6 bases and J 0 bases, with 14 bases left between them. This CDR3 region has 14 residues. For the library, individual cDNA molecules each received unique molecular identifiers. In TCRdb, the RACE reads were re-called with MiXCR into one record per CDR3 protein. The table includes 350,000 to 400,000 distinct CDR3 sequences, about 6.9% detected once. J is TRBJ1-1 and V is TRBV20-1; a weak D match, TRBD1 (6 bases). The sample consisted of whole blood, taken in connection with sensitization to the hapten diphenylcyclopropenone (DPC). The clonotype comes from a young woman with alopecia areata. Some clones in this sample may be carry-over from other donors' samples. CDR3 coding DNA: TGCAGTGCCAGGGGACGGACTATGAACACTGAAGCTTTCTTT. Its protein is CSARGRTMNTEAFF.